This T cell receptor (beta chain) was obtained from a study of blood T cell repertoires in COVID-19. Participants came from about 23 US areas, aged roughly 18 to 95 years. This table comes from immunoSEQ multiplex PCR, and its TCRdb copy is limited to in-frame clones, with some not included. The sample records 300,000 to 400,000 clones, about 90% being singletons. Germline V gene sequence: CDR1 WNHNN, CDR2 SYGVQD (reference sequence). V was trimmed by 0 bases and J by 0 bases, leaving 8 bases between them. This CDR3 has 15 residues. The origin of this receptor is a woman in her thirties who had recovered from COVID-19. The specimen was PBMCs or T cells enriched from blood (not recorded which). The chain joins TRBV10-1 to TRBJ1-1; no clear D. DNA of the CDR3: TGCGCCAGCAGTGAGTCTGCGAGGGTGAACACTGAAGCTTTCTTT. Translating it yields CASSESARVNTEAFF.